A selection of T cell receptor beta chains follows, all from one sample in a study of OX40 agonist ivuxolimab in advanced cancers. Data came from immunoSEQ multiplex PCR; TCRdb stores just in-frame clones and leaves some out. The repertoire includes more than 70,000 clones, roughly nine tenths of them detected once, and approximately 2.9% sits in the top ten. The sample in question was CD4+ or CD8+ T cells sorted from blood, obtained in a trial of the OX40 agonist ivuxolimab. All receptors come from an adult with an advanced solid tumor such as melanoma, head and neck, liver or kidney cancer. CDR3s include the opening cysteine and the closing phenylalanine or tryptophan. The order of the fields is D gene, clone size, V gene, J gene, CDR3 length, CDR3 DNA, CDR3 protein. D genes are given only for firm matches. Not all rows give a size; the values are once, few, many and, for expanded clones, a class.

d_call: .; clone_size: .; v_call: TRBV19; j_call: TRBJ1-1; cdr3_length: 15; cdr3_nt: TGTGCCACTATAGGTGGAGCAGGGAGGGACACTGAAGCTTTCTTT; cdr3_aa: CATIGGAGRDTEAFF
d_call: TRBD1; clone_size: .; v_call: TRBV5-6; j_call: TRBJ2-5; cdr3_length: 14; cdr3_nt: TGTGCCAGCAGCTTTGGACAGGGCCAAGAGACCCAGTACTTC; cdr3_aa: CASSFGQGQETQYF
d_call: TRBD1; clone_size: .; v_call: TRBV5-5; j_call: TRBJ2-2; cdr3_length: 15; cdr3_nt: TGTGCCAGCAGCTTGGTGGGACAGGGGCCCGGGGAGCTGTTTTTT; cdr3_aa: CASSLVGQGPGELFF
d_call: .; clone_size: .; v_call: TRBV28; j_call: TRBJ1-2; cdr3_length: 17; cdr3_nt: TGTGCCAGCAGTTTTGTTGGGATAGGGGGGCGCGAATATGGCTACACCTTC; cdr3_aa: CASSFVGIGGREYGYTF
d_call: TRBD2; clone_size: once; v_call: TRBV5-1; j_call: TRBJ2-7; cdr3_length: 17; cdr3_nt: TGCGCCAGCAGCCCAGGGACTAGCGGGGGAGGACCCTACGAGCAGTACTTC; cdr3_aa: CASSPGTSGGGPYEQYF
d_call: .; clone_size: .; v_call: TRBV6-1; j_call: TRBJ1-3; cdr3_length: 15; cdr3_nt: TGTGCCAGCACCGGCCGGGGAAGGAGAGGAAACACCATATATTTT; cdr3_aa: CASTGRGRRGNTIYF
d_call: .; clone_size: .; v_call: TRBV30; j_call: TRBJ1-1; cdr3_length: 11; cdr3_nt: TGTGCCACCAGACTCGCCCTTGAAGCTTTCTTT; cdr3_aa: CATRLALEAFF
d_call: .; clone_size: .; v_call: TRBV7-2; j_call: TRBJ2-5; cdr3_length: 13; cdr3_nt: TGTGCCAGCAGCTTAGGCGTCCAAGAGACCCAGTACTTC; cdr3_aa: CASSLGVQETQYF
d_call: .; clone_size: .; v_call: TRBV11-3; j_call: TRBJ2-3; cdr3_length: 12; cdr3_nt: TGTGCCAGCAGCTATGGCACAGATACGCAGTATTTT; cdr3_aa: CASSYGTDTQYF
d_call: TRBD2; clone_size: few; v_call: TRBV5-1; j_call: TRBJ2-3; cdr3_length: 16; cdr3_nt: TGCGCCAGCAGCTTGGGTCTAGCGGGCGGCACAGATACGCAGTATTTT; cdr3_aa: CASSLGLAGGTDTQYF
d_call: TRBD2; clone_size: .; v_call: TRBV30; j_call: TRBJ2-1; cdr3_length: 15; cdr3_nt: TGTGCCTGGACTAGCGGGCAGACCTCCTACAATGAGCAGTTCTTC; cdr3_aa: CAWTSGQTSYNEQFF
d_call: TRBD2; clone_size: .; v_call: TRBV14; j_call: TRBJ2-7; cdr3_length: 14; cdr3_nt: TGTGCCAGCAGCTCGAGGACTAGCGGCTACGAGCAGTACTTC; cdr3_aa: CASSSRTSGYEQYF
d_call: .; clone_size: .; v_call: TRBV2; j_call: TRBJ2-7; cdr3_length: 13; cdr3_nt: TGTGCCAGCAGCCGGACGGGGATCTACGAGCAGTACTTC; cdr3_aa: CASSRTGIYEQYF
d_call: TRBD1; clone_size: .; v_call: TRBV6-1; j_call: TRBJ2-7; cdr3_length: 15; cdr3_nt: TGTGCCAGCAGTCTCTCCGGGACAGGGGACTACGAGCAGTACTTC; cdr3_aa: CASSLSGTGDYEQYF
d_call: .; clone_size: .; v_call: TRBV6-1; j_call: TRBJ2-1; cdr3_length: 14; cdr3_nt: TGTGCCAGCAGTGAAGCAGGCTACCACAATGAGCAGTTCTTC; cdr3_aa: CASSEAGYHNEQFF
d_call: .; clone_size: .; v_call: TRBV5-1; j_call: TRBJ2-2; cdr3_length: 15; cdr3_nt: TGCGCCAGCAGCTTGACAGAAGCGAACACCGGGGAGCTGTTTTTT; cdr3_aa: CASSLTEANTGELFF
d_call: .; clone_size: .; v_call: TRBV2; j_call: TRBJ1-4; cdr3_length: 14; cdr3_nt: TGTGCCAGCAGCGTCGAGGGGGGATATGAAAAACTGTTTTTT; cdr3_aa: CASSVEGGYEKLFF
d_call: TRBD1; clone_size: .; v_call: TRBV7-2; j_call: TRBJ1-4; cdr3_length: 15; cdr3_nt: TGTGCCAGCAGCCCGACAGGGGGCCCCCATGAAAAACTGTTTTTT; cdr3_aa: CASSPTGGPHEKLFF
d_call: .; clone_size: .; v_call: TRBV7-9; j_call: TRBJ2-3; cdr3_length: 18; cdr3_nt: TGTGCCAGCAGCCCGGCAGGATCAGCTAGCCCTAGCACAGATACGCAGTATTTT; cdr3_aa: CASSPAGSASPSTDTQYF
d_call: .; clone_size: .; v_call: TRBV4-2; j_call: TRBJ2-1; cdr3_length: 17; cdr3_nt: TGTGCCAGCAGCCAAACCCCGGGGACTCGGGCCTACAATGAGCAGTTCTTC; cdr3_aa: CASSQTPGTRAYNEQFF